A selection of T cell receptor beta chains follows, all from one sample in a study of siplizumab effects on memory and regulatory T cells. The protocol was immunoSEQ multiplex PCR, while the TCRdb copy is restricted to in-frame clones and leaves out a portion. This table holds roughly 100,000 clones, about 90% found once. The sequencing input was non-Treg CD4+ T cells sorted from blood. These receptor sequences come from a human donor in good health. CDR3s include the opening cysteine and the closing phenylalanine or tryptophan. A D gene is named only where the DNA matches it firmly. Size values are once, few and many counts, or a class for expanded clones, and some rows have none.

V gene: TRBV5-1
D gene: NA
clone size: once
J gene: TRBJ2-7
CDR3 DNA: TGCGCCAGCAGCATACGGGACGGAATCTACGAGCAGTACTTC
CDR3 protein: CASSIRDGIYEQYF

V gene: TRBV7-6
D gene: NA
clone size: few
J gene: TRBJ2-5
CDR3 DNA: TGTGCCAGCAGCTTAGAAAGGGAGAGAGAGACCCAGTACTTC
CDR3 protein: CASSLERERETQYF

V gene: TRBV28
D gene: NA
clone size: NA
J gene: TRBJ1-5
CDR3 DNA: TGTGCCAGCAGTCAGAGGCGGCAGCCCCAGCATTTT
CDR3 protein: CASSQRRQPQHF

V gene: TRBV7-3
D gene: NA
clone size: NA
J gene: TRBJ2-5
CDR3 DNA: TGTGCCAGCAGCTTAACAAACCAAGAGACCCAGTACTTC
CDR3 protein: CASSLTNQETQYF

V gene: TRBV5-1
D gene: NA
clone size: NA
J gene: TRBJ1-4
CDR3 DNA: TGCGCCAGCAGCCTGCAGGGGTATGGTAATGAAAAACTGTTTTTT
CDR3 protein: CASSLQGYGNEKLFF

V gene: TRBV30
D gene: NA
clone size: NA
J gene: TRBJ2-3
CDR3 DNA: TGTGCACCGTTAGGGGCTGGCACAGATACGCAGTATTTT
CDR3 protein: CAPLGAGTDTQYF

V gene: TRBV30
D gene: NA
clone size: NA
J gene: TRBJ1-2
CDR3 DNA: TGTGCCTGGAGTTTCAGGAAAAACTATGGCTACACCTTC
CDR3 protein: CAWSFRKNYGYTF

V gene: TRBV6-5
D gene: NA
clone size: once
J gene: TRBJ1-2
CDR3 DNA: TGTGCCAGCAGTGCCTACCGAGGGGGCTACACCTTC
CDR3 protein: CASSAYRGGYTF

V gene: TRBV5-4
D gene: NA
clone size: NA
J gene: TRBJ2-5
CDR3 DNA: TGTGCCAGCAGACCCGGACCGTACCAAGAGACCCAGTACTTC
CDR3 protein: CASRPGPYQETQYF

V gene: TRBV6-1
D gene: NA
clone size: NA
J gene: TRBJ2-3
CDR3 DNA: TGTGCCAGCAGTGAAATCTCAAGGGCAGATACGCAGTATTTT
CDR3 protein: CASSEISRADTQYF

V gene: TRBV6-1
D gene: NA
clone size: NA
J gene: TRBJ2-5
CDR3 DNA: TGTGCCAGCAGACGCGCCAGCGCCCAAGAGACCCAGTACTTC
CDR3 protein: CASRRASAQETQYF

V gene: TRBV5-1
D gene: TRBD2
clone size: NA
J gene: TRBJ2-5
CDR3 DNA: TGCGCCAGCAGCTCCGGGGGAGGGGAGACCCAGTACTTC
CDR3 protein: CASSSGGGETQYF

V gene: TRBV5-1
D gene: NA
clone size: NA
J gene: TRBJ1-2
CDR3 DNA: TGCGCCAGCAGCTTACAGGATCTTATGGGGGGCTACACCTTC
CDR3 protein: CASSLQDLMGGYTF

V gene: TRBV10-3
D gene: NA
clone size: NA
J gene: TRBJ1-2
CDR3 DNA: TGTGCCATCAGTGAGTCACGGGAACGGGATGGCTACACCTTC
CDR3 protein: CAISESRERDGYTF

V gene: TRBV18
D gene: NA
clone size: once
J gene: TRBJ1-4
CDR3 DNA: TGTGCCAGCTCACCAGATGAAAAACTGTTTTTT
CDR3 protein: CASSPDEKLFF

V gene: TRBV6-6
D gene: TRBD1
clone size: NA
J gene: TRBJ2-2
CDR3 DNA: TGTGCCAGCAGATTGGACAGGGCGGTCAGCGGGGAGCTGTTTTTT
CDR3 protein: CASRLDRAVSGELFF

V gene: TRBV25-1
D gene: NA
clone size: NA
J gene: TRBJ1-3
CDR3 DNA: TGTGCCAGCAGTCCGGACGGGCGGGGGGCGACGGTTGGAAACACCATATATTTT
CDR3 protein: CASSPDGRGATVGNTIYF

V gene: TRBV10-1
D gene: NA
clone size: NA
J gene: TRBJ2-5
CDR3 DNA: TGCGCCAGCAGTGTTGGGGGAGAGACCCAGTACTTC
CDR3 protein: CASSVGGETQYF

V gene: TRBV27
D gene: NA
clone size: NA
J gene: TRBJ1-1
CDR3 DNA: TGTGCCAGCAGTTTTAGGGAGCACACTGAAGCTTTCTTT
CDR3 protein: CASSFREHTEAFF